A selection of T cell receptor beta chains follows, all from one sample in a study of blood T cell repertoires in COVID-19. The table came from immunoSEQ multiplex PCR; TCRdb's copy has only in-frame clones and leaves some out. The repertoire holds about 110,000 clones, with over 60% as singletons. The sequencing sample was made of peripheral blood. The receptors stem from a woman of 80 years or more with acute or convalescent COVID-19. CDR3s include the opening cysteine and the closing phenylalanine or tryptophan. A D gene is named only where the DNA matches it firmly. The listing skips clone size in some rows; elsewhere it reads once, few, many or a size class.

V,size,D,J,CDR3,DNA
TRBV5-1,NA,NA,TRBJ1-4,CASSFSDEKLFF,TGCGCCAGCAGCTTTTCGGATGAAAAACTGTTTTTT
TRBV28,NA,TRBD2,TRBJ2-7,CAVKSPGGAQYF,TGTGCCGTGAAAAGCCCGGGAGGGGCGCAGTACTTC
TRBV5-1,few,TRBD1,TRBJ2-5,CASSRRQGSGETQYF,TGCGCCAGCAGTCGTCGACAGGGATCTGGCGAGACCCAGTACTTC
TRBV3-1/TRBV3-2,once,TRBD1,TRBJ1-4,CASSLPGQGGEKLFF,TGTGCCAGCAGCCTCCCGGGACAGGGTGGTGAAAAACTGTTTTTT
TRBV11-1,once,TRBD2,TRBJ2-1,CASSTPGRGGDNEQFF,TGTGCCAGCAGCACCCCGGGGCGGGGGGGTGACAATGAGCAGTTCTTC
TRBV6-5,NA,NA,TRBJ2-7,CASRVILGTTYEQYF,TGTGCCAGCAGGGTAATACTGGGGACAACCTACGAGCAGTACTTC
TRBV7-8,few,TRBD2,TRBJ2-3,CASSSNILGGTDTQYF,TGTGCCAGCAGCTCCAATATCCTCGGGGGGACAGATACGCAGTATTTT
TRBV30,NA,NA,TRBJ1-1,CARIGGNTEAFF,TGTGCCAGGATAGGGGGAAACACTGAAGCTTTCTTT
TRBV18,NA,NA,TRBJ2-7,CASSPGSYSYEQYF,TGTGCCAGCTCACCAGGGAGCTACTCCTACGAGCAGTACTTC
TRBV20-1,NA,TRBD1,TRBJ1-5,CSASGQGNVGQPQHF,TGCAGTGCTAGTGGACAGGGAAATGTGGGTCAGCCCCAGCATTTT
TRBV11-2,NA,TRBD1,TRBJ1-2,CASSLAGQVYGYTF,TGTGCCAGCAGCTTAGCGGGACAGGTCTATGGCTACACCTTC
TRBV6-6,NA,TRBD2,TRBJ2-7,CASSYSLAGSYEQYF,TGTGCCAGCAGTTACTCACTAGCGGGGTCCTACGAGCAGTACTTC
TRBV4-1,NA,NA,TRBJ1-1,CASSQGYFNTEAFF,TGCGCCAGCAGCCAAGGCTACTTTAACACTGAAGCTTTCTTT
TRBV6-5,once,TRBD1,TRBJ2-1,CASSETGDSYNEQFF,TGTGCCAGCAGCGAGACAGGGGACTCCTACAATGAGCAGTTCTTC
TRBV7-9,once,NA,TRBJ2-5,CASSGGAGETQYF,TGTGCCAGCAGCGGGGGGGCCGGAGAGACCCAGTACTTC
TRBV10-1,NA,NA,TRBJ2-1,CASSPSYSSYNEQFF,TGCGCCAGCAGTCCCTCGTACAGCTCCTACAATGAGCAGTTCTTC
TRBV7-7,NA,NA,TRBJ2-1,CASSEGGNEQFF,TGTGCTAGCAGTGAGGGGGGGAATGAGCAGTTCTTC
TRBV2,once,NA,TRBJ1-1,CASRAQVETEAFF,TGTGCCAGCAGGGCCCAGGTAGAGACTGAAGCTTTCTTT
TRBV6-5,NA,TRBD1,TRBJ1-6,CASNPGTGNSPLHF,TGTGCCAGCAACCCCGGGACAGGGAATTCACCCCTCCACTTT
TRBV11-3,NA,NA,TRBJ2-3,CASSTITDTQYF,TGTGCCAGCAGTACAATCACAGATACGCAGTATTTT
TRBV7-9,NA,NA,TRBJ1-1,CASSSQGLNTEAFF,TGTGCCAGCAGCTCACAGGGCCTTAACACTGAAGCTTTCTTT
TRBV10-3,NA,TRBD2,TRBJ2-7,CAISSGGPLEQYF,TGTGCCATCAGTAGCGGGGGCCCCCTCGAGCAGTACTTC
TRBV2,NA,NA,TRBJ1-2,CASSAGRYGYTF,TGTGCCAGCAGTGCAGGGAGGTATGGCTACACCTTC
TRBV5-1,NA,TRBD1,TRBJ2-2,CASSFILDRGGTGELFF,TGCGCCAGCAGCTTCATCCTCGACAGGGGTGGGACCGGGGAGCTGTTTTTT
TRBV3-1/TRBV3-2,NA,TRBD2,TRBJ2-7,CASSPGGSSEQYF,TGTGCCAGCAGCCCCGGGGGGTCAAGCGAGCAGTACTTC
TRBV7-7,NA,NA,TRBJ2-1,CASSLAGVDNEQFF,TGTGCTAGCAGCTTAGCAGGGGTAGACAATGAGCAGTTCTTC
TRBV30,NA,TRBD2,TRBJ2-7,CAWSVQAGDYEQYF,TGTGCCTGGAGTGTACAAGCGGGGGATTACGAGCAGTACTTC
TRBV6-1,NA,NA,TRBJ2-3,CASSSNTDTQYF,TGTGCCAGCAGTTCCAACACAGATACGCAGTATTTT
TRBV24-1,once,TRBD2,TRBJ2-1,CATSRTGGPAEQFF,TGTGCCACCAGTCGGACGGGGGGGCCGGCTGAGCAGTTCTTC
TRBV5-5,NA,TRBD1,TRBJ1-6,CASSIRDRADNSPLHF,TGTGCCAGCAGCATCCGGGACAGGGCGGATAATTCACCCCTCCACTTT
TRBV6-4,NA,NA,TRBJ2-3,CASSGQAFGTDTQYF,TGTGCCAGCAGTGGACAGGCTTTTGGCACAGATACGCAGTATTTT
TRBV12-3/TRBV12-4,NA,NA,TRBJ1-1,CASSRGLGTEAFF,TGTGCCAGCAGTCGGGGTCTGGGCACTGAAGCTTTCTTT